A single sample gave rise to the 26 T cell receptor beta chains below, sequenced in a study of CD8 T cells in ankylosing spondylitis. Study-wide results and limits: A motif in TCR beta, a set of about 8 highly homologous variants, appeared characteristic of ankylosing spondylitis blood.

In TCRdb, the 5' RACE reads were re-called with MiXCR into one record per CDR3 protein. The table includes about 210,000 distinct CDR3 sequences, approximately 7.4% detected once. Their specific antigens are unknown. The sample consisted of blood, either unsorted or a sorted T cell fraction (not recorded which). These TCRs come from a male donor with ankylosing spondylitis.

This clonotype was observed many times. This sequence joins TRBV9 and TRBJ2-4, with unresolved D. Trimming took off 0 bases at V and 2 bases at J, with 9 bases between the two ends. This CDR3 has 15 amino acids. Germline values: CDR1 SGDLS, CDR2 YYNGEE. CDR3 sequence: CASSVGPRSKNIQYF. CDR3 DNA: TGTGCCAGCAGCGTAGGTCCCCGGTCCAAAAACATTCAGTACTTC. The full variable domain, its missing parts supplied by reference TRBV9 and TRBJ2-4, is DSGVTQTPKHLITATGQRVTLRCSPRSGDLSVYWYQQSLDQGLQFLIQYYNGEERAKGNILERFSAQQFPDLHSELNLSSLELGDSALYFCASSVGPRSKNIQYFGAGTRLSVL.

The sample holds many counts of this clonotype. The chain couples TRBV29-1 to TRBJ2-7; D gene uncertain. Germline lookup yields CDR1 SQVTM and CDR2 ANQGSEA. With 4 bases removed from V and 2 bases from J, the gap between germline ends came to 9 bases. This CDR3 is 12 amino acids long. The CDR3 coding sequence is TGCAGCGTTGGGTTGGTGACCTACGAGCAGTACTTC. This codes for CSVGLVTYEQYF.

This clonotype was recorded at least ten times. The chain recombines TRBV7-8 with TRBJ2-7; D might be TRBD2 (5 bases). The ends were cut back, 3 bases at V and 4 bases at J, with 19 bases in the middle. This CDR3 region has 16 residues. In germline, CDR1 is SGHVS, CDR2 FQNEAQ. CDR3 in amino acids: CASSLSSLAAIYEQYF. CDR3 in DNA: TGTGCCAGCAGCTTGTCCTCTCTAGCAGCAATTTACGAGCAGTACTTC.

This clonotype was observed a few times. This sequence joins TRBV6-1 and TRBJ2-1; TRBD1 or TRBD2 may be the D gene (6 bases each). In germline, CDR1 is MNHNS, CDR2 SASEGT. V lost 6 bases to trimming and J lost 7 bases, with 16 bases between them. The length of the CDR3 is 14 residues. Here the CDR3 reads CASRGGGGRNEQFF. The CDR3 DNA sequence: TGTGCCAGCAGGGGAGGAGGGGGACGGAATGAGCAGTTCTTC.

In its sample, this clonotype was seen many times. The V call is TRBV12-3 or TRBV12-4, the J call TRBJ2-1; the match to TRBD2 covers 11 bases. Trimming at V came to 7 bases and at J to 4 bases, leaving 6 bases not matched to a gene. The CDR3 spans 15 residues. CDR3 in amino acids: CASTTGLADYNEQFF. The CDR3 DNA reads TGTGCCAGCACTACGGGACTAGCGGATTACAATGAGCAGTTCTTC.

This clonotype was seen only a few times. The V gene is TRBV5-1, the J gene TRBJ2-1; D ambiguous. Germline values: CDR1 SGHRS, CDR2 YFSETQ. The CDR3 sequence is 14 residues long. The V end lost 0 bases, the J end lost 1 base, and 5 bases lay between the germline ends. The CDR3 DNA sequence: TGCGCCAGCAGCTTGGTGGTTTCCTACAATGAGCAGTTCTTC. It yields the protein CASSLVVSYNEQFF.

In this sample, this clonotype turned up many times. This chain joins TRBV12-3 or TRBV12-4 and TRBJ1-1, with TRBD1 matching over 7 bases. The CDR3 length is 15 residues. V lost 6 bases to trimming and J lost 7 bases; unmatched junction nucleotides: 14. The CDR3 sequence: CASRTVGQKHLEAFF. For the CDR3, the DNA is TGTGCCAGCAGAACCGTGGGACAGAAACACCTTGAAGCTTTCTTT.

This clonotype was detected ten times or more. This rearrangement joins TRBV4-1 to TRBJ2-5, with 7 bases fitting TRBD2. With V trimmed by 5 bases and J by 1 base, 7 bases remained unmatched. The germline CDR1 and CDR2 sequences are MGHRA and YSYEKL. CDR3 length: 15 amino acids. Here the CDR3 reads CASSYLAEGQETQYF. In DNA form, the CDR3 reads TGCGCCAGCAGCTACCTAGCGGAAGGCCAAGAGACCCAGTACTTC.

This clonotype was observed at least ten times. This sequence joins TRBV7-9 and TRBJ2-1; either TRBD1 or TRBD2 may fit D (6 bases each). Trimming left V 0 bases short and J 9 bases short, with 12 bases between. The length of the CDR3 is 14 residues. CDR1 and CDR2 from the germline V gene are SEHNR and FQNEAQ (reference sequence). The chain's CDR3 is CASSLAGGVTEQFF. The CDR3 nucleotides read TGTGCCAGCAGCTTAGCGGGGGGCGTGACTGAGCAGTTCTTC.

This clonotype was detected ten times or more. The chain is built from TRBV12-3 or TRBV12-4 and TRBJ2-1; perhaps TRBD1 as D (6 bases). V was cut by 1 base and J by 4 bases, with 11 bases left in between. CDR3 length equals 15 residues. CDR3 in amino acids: CASSLGDMTYNEQFF. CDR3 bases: TGTGCCAGCAGTTTAGGGGACATGACTTACAATGAGCAGTTCTTC.

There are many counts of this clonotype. CDR3 in amino acids: CSARDSLRDRVSTEAFF. Written as DNA, the CDR3 is TGCAGTGCTAGAGATAGTTTGAGGGACAGGGTGAGCACTGAAGCTTTCTTT. The rearrangement joins TRBV20-1 to TRBJ1-1; 9 bases are a match to TRBD1. V lost 0 bases and J lost 4; bases outside the gene matches: 12. The CDR3 loop spans 17 amino acids. The germline CDR1 and CDR2 sequences are DFQATT and SNEGSKA (reference sequence).

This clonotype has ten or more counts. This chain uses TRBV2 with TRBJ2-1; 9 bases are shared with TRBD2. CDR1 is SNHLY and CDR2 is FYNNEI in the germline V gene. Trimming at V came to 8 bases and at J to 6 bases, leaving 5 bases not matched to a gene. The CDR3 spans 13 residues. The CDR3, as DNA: TGTGCCAGCCGGCGGGGGGGCCCCAATGAGCAGTTCTTC. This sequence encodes CASRRGGPNEQFF. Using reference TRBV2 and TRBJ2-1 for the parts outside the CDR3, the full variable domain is EPEVTQTPSHQVTQMGQEVILRCVPISNHLYFYWYRQILGQKVEFLVSFYNNEISEKSEIFDDQFSVERPDGSNFTLKIRSTKLEDSAMYFCASRRGGPNEQFFGPGTRLTVL.

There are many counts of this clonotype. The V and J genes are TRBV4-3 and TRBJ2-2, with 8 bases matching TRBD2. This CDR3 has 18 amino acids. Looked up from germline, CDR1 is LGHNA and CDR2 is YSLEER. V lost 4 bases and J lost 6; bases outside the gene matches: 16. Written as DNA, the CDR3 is TGCGCCAGCAGCCTCCTGACCTATAGCGGGGACTGGGCCGGGGAGCTGTTTTTT. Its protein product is CASSLLTYSGDWAGELFF.

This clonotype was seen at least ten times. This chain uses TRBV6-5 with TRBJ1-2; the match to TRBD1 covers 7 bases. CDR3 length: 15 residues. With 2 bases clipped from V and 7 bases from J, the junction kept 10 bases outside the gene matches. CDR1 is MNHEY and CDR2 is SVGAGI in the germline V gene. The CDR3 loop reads CASSYAGQRFLGYTF. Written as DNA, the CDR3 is TGTGCCAGCAGTTACGCGGGACAGCGTTTCCTTGGCTACACCTTC.

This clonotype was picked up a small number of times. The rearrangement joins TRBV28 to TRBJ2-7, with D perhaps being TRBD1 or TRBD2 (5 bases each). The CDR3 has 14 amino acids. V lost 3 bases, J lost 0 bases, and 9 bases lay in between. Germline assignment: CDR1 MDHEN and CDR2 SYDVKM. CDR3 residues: CASSFDGASYEQYF. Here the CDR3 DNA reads TGTGCCAGCAGTTTCGACGGGGCCTCCTACGAGCAGTACTTC.

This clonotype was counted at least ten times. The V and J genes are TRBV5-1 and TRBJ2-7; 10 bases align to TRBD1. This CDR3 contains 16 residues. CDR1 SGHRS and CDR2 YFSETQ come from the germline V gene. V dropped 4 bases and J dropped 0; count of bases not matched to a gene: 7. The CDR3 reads CASSRGRDRGSYEQYF. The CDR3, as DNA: TGCGCCAGCAGCCGAGGCCGGGACAGGGGCTCCTACGAGCAGTACTTC.

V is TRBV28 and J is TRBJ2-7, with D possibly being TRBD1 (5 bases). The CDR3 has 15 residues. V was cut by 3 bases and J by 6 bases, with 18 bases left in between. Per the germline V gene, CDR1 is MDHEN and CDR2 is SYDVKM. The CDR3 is CASSFPQALSIEQYF. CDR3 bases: TGTGCCAGCAGTTTCCCACAGGCTCTATCTATCGAGCAGTACTTC. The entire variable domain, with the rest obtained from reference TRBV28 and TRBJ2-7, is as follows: DVKVTQSSRYLVKRTGEKVFLECVQDMDHENMFWYRQDPGLGLRLIYFSYDVKMKEKGDIPEGYSVSREKKERFSLILESASTNQTSMYLCASSFPQALSIEQYFGPGTRLTVT.

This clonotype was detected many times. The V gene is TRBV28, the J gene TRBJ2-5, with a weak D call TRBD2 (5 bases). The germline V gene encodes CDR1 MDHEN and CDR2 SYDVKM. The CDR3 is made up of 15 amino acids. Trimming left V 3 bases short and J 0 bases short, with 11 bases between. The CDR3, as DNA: TGTGCCAGCAGTTTCCGTGACTATCACCAAGAGACCCAGTACTTC. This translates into CASSFRDYHQETQYF.

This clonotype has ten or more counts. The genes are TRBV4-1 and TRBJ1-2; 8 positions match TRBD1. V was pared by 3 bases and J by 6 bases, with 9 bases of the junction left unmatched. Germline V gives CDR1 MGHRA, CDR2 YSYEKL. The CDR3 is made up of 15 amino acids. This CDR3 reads CASSQTGVLRNGYTF. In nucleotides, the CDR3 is TGCGCCAGCAGCCAGACAGGGGTACTGCGAAATGGCTACACCTTC.

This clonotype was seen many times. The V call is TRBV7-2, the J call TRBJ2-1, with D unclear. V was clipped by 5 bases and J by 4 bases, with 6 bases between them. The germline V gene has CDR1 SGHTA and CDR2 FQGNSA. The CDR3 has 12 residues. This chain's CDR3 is CASSPFYNEQFF. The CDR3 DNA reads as TGTGCCAGCAGCCCCTTTTACAATGAGCAGTTCTTC.

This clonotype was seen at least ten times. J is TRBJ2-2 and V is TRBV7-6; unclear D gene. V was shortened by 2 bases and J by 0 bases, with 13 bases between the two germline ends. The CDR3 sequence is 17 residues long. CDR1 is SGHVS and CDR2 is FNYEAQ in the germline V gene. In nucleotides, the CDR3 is TGTGCCAGCAGCTTATATTCGGGCACCGCGAACACCGGGGAGCTGTTTTTT. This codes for CASSLYSGTANTGELFF.

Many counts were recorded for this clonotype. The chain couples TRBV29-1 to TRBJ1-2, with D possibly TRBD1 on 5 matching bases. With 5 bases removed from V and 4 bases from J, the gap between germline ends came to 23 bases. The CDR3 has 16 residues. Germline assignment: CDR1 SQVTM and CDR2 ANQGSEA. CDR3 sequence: CSVRFWRDDRGYGYTF. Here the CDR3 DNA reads TGCAGCGTTCGCTTCTGGCGGGACGATCGGGGCTATGGCTACACCTTC.

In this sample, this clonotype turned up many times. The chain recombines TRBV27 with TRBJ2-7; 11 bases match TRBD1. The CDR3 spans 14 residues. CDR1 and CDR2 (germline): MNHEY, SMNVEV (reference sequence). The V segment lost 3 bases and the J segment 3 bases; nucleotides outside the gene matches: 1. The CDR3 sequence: CASSFGTGGYEQYF. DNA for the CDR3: TGTGCCAGCAGTTTCGGGACAGGGGGCTACGAGCAGTACTTC.

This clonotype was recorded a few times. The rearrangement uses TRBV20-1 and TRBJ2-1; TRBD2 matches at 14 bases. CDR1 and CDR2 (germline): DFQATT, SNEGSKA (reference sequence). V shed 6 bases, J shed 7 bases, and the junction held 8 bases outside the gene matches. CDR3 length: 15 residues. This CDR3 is CSAGVGLAGVNEQFF. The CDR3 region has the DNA TGCAGTGCGGGGGTGGGACTAGCGGGAGTAAATGAGCAGTTCTTC.

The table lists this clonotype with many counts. The CDR3 protein is CAIGPPVLTYEQYF. For the CDR3, the DNA is TGTGCCATTGGGCCTCCCGTCCTGACTTACGAGCAGTACTTC. The chain recombines TRBV10-3 with TRBJ2-7; D is ambiguous. The CDR3 covers 14 residues. Germline-derived CDR1 and CDR2 are ENHRY and SYGVKD. V was trimmed by 9 bases and J by 4 bases, leaving 19 bases between them.

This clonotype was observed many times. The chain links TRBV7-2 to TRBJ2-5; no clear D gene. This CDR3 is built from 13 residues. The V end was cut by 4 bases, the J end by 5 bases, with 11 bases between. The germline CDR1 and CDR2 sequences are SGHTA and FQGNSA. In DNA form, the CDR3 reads TGTGCCAGCAGCTGGCATGTTGACGAGACCCAGTACTTC. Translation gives CASSWHVDETQYF.